Presented here are 11 T cell receptor beta chains from one specimen sequenced in a study of OX40 agonist ivuxolimab in advanced cancers. Library preparation employed the immunoSEQ multiplex PCR assay. Imported from immuneACCESS, the table was reduced by TCRdb to in-frame sequences with V and J called. These copies leave out some clones; in studies compared against another copy, an unresolved V gene accounts for under half, and the cause of the remainder is not known. This sample gives about 46,000 clones in total; more than 85% of them show up just once. The ten most abundant clones make up approximately 10% of the sample. Sample: CD4+ or CD8+ T cells sorted from blood, taken in a trial of the OX40 agonist ivuxolimab. The source of these receptors is an adult with an advanced solid tumor such as melanoma, head and neck, liver or kidney cancer.

The chain couples TRBV5-1 to TRBJ1-5; 8 bases match TRBD1. Germline V gene lookup returns CDR1 SGHRS and CDR2 YFSETQ. This CDR3 has 15 residues. The J segment lost 4 bases and the V segment lost 2 bases, leaving 5 bases of the junction unmatched. The CDR3 DNA is TGCGCCAGCAGCTTAGACAGGGGTGTAAATCAGCCCCAGCATTTT. Protein sequence: CASSLDRGVNQPQHF.

The rearrangement uses TRBV6-5 and TRBJ1-2; 7 positions agree with TRBD1. With V trimmed by 4 bases and J by 5 bases, 7 bases remained unmatched. There are 14 residues in the CDR3. CDR1 and CDR2 from the germline V gene are MNHEY and SVGAGI. The CDR3, as DNA: TGTGCCAGCAGTTCCATGGACAGGATATATGGCTACACCTTC. It yields the protein CASSSMDRIYGYTF.

The V gene is TRBV7-8, the J gene TRBJ2-3; 12 bases are shared with TRBD2. With V trimmed by 3 bases and J by 3 bases, 4 bases remained unmatched. The CDR3 runs to 16 residues. Germline CDR1 and CDR2: SGHVS and FQNEAQ. For the CDR3, the DNA is TGTGCCAGCAGCTTTTTGACTAGCGGGAGTACAGATACGCAGTATTTT. Translated: CASSFLTSGSTDTQYF.

This clone was picked up one time. This sequence joins TRBV7-6 and TRBJ1-1; D remains ambiguous. V dropped 7 bases and J dropped 0 bases, with 12 bases sitting between them. The CDR3 has 14 amino acids. Germline assignment: CDR1 SGHVS and CDR2 FNYEAQ. The DNA of the CDR3 is TGTGCCAGCACCCGTGGGCTAATGAACACTGAAGCTTTCTTT. It codes for CASTRGLMNTEAFF.

The chain has TRBV11-2 and TRBJ2-3; 9 bases match TRBD1. Germline V gene lookup returns CDR1 SGHAT and CDR2 FQNNGV. J lost 3 bases, V lost 1 base, and 2 bases had no gene match. The CDR3 runs 15 residues. The CDR3 nucleotides read TGTGCCAGCAGCTTAGGGGACAGGGAAACAGATACGCAGTATTTT. This sequence encodes CASSLGDRETDTQYF.

This clone was observed once. The chain combines TRBV13 with TRBJ2-1, with D maybe TRBD2 (5 bases). CDR3 length equals 12 residues. V lost 6 bases and J 8 bases, leaving 11 bases between the germline ends. Germline assignment: CDR1 PRHDT and CDR2 FYEKMQ (reference sequence). CDR3 DNA sequence: TGTGCCAGCAGGAGAGAGGGTTATGAGCAGTTCTTC. Protein: CASRREGYEQFF.

The genes are TRBV6-5 and TRBJ2-2; a weak D match, TRBD2 (5 bases). The CDR3 consists of 16 residues. In germline, CDR1 is MNHEY, CDR2 SVGAGI. The V gene lost 0 bases and the J gene lost 4 bases, with 12 bases spanning the gap. CDR3 nucleotides: TGTGCCAGCAGTTACTCGAACGGGGTGGGCACCGGGGAGCTGTTTTTT. The encoded protein is CASSYSNGVGTGELFF.

J is TRBJ2-5 and V is TRBV7-6; no firm D call. The DNA end favors TRBJ2-7, so the J call may be wrong. Germline lookup yields CDR1 SGHVS and CDR2 FNYEAQ. This CDR3 has 14 amino acids. CDR3 sequence: CASSLALTGYEQYF. The DNA for the CDR3 is TGTGCCAGCAGCTTAGCGTTGACGGGCTACGAGCAGTACTTC.

This clone is medium-sized in the sample. The gene calls are TRBV21-1 and TRBJ2-3; the D call TRBD2 from the table was never checked on the DNA. TRBV21-1 represents a pseudogene. The CDR3 totals 13 residues. The CDR3 sequence: CASSKGLLDTQYF. The CDR3 DNA sequence: TGTGCCAGCAGCAAGGGACTACTAGATACGCAGTATTTT.

In its sample, this clone was seen a few times. This chain connects TRBV7-9 to TRBJ2-7; 8 nucleotides match TRBD1. CDR1 is SEHNR and CDR2 is FQNEAQ in the germline V gene (reference sequence). This CDR3 contains 14 residues. V was clipped by 5 bases and J by 2 bases; unmatched bases: 5. The CDR3 DNA reads TGTGCCAGCAGCATGGGGACAGGACCCTACGAGCAGTACTTC. It yields the protein CASSMGTGPYEQYF. The full variable domain, in which reference TRBV7-9 and TRBJ2-7 provide the parts outside the CDR3, is DTGVSQNPRHKITKRGQNVTFRCDPISEHNRLYWYRQTLGQGPEFLTYFQNEAQLEKSRLLSDRFSAERPKGSFSTLEIQRTEQGDSAMYLCASSMGTGPYEQYFGPGTRLTVT.

The genes are TRBV2 and TRBJ1-5; 7 bases are shared with TRBD1. The CDR3 covers 14 residues. In germline, CDR1 is SNHLY, CDR2 FYNNEI. Germline trimming cut 7 bases from V and 4 bases from J; bases unmatched to any gene: 7. The CDR3 coding sequence is TGTGCCAGCAAGGCAACAGGGGCGAATCAGCCCCAGCATTTT. This gives the protein CASKATGANQPQHF.